This TCR beta chain stems from a study of T cells in Graves' hyperthyroidism and ophthalmopathy. Whole-study findings and limits: In the analysis, a 13 V-J model separated ophthalmopathy from stable hyperthyroidism.

The CDR3 covers 15 residues. From germline, CDR1 is LNHDA and CDR2 SQIVND (reference sequence). Trimming removed 6 bases from V and 1 base from J, with 13 bases in between. With respect to this clonotype: The antigen is unknown.

Amplification of TCR beta CDR3 regions used RNA as the template. First-round RT-PCR with HTBI primers amplified the TCR CDR3 region. From the multiplex PCR reads, TCRdb called clonotypes with MiXCR, one entry per CDR3 protein. Of approximately 510,000 distinct CDR3 sequences in the sample, more than 20% were seen once. The sequence came from a man aged 18 to 29 with Graves' hyperthyroidism. The chain is built from TRBV19 and TRBJ1-5; the D gene is possibly TRBD1 (6 bases). The sample was blood. The CDR3 spells CASRRTGSSNQPQHF. In DNA form, the CDR3 reads TGTGCCAGTAGGAGAACAGGGAGCAGCAATCAGCCCCAGCATTTT.